This T cell receptor beta chain derives from a study of blood T cell repertoires in COVID-19. Assay: immunoSEQ multiplex PCR; the TCRdb copy retains only in-frame clones and omits some. The sample lists 250,000 or so clones; roughly 84% were seen once. The CDR3 length is 12 residues. Germline V gives CDR1 SGHRS, CDR2 YFSETQ. V was clipped by 0 bases and J by 9 bases; unmatched bases: 1. The rearrangement joins TRBV5-1 to TRBJ2-7, with 9 bases aligning to TRBD2. Sequencing used peripheral blood. The TCR comes from a middle-aged woman who had recovered from COVID-19. The CDR3 is CASSLGAGGQYF. The CDR3 nucleotides are TGCGCCAGCAGCTTGGGAGCGGGGGGGCAGTACTTC. Complete variable domain (other parts from reference TRBV5-1 and TRBJ2-7): KAGVTQTPRYLIKTRGQQVTLSCSPISGHRSVSWYQQTPGQGLQFLFEYFSETQRNKGNFPGRFSGRQFSNSRSEMNVSTLELGDSALYLCASSLGAGGQYFGPGTRLTVT.